This T cell receptor (beta chain) derives from a study of T cells in women clearing cervical HPV infection. Study results and limitations: CIN3+ cases had significantly higher TCR repertoire richness than controls, but evenness did not differ.

To note about this clone: Its antigen is still unknown.

Data came from immunoSEQ multiplex PCR; TCRdb stores just in-frame clones and leaves some out. The sample table includes just over 20,000 clones. The sequenced material came from blood buffy coat. This clonotype originated in a woman between 18 and 69 years old with a cervical HPV16 infection that either progressed to CIN3+ or cleared (not recorded which).

The CDR3 protein is CASSLYRELDEKLFF. The CDR3 DNA, read in part, is TGTGCCAGCAGCTTATACAGGGAACTCGATGAAAAA. This sequence joins TRBV13 and TRBJ1-4; weak D call: TRBD1 (6 bases). Coverage ceases 3 residues before the CDR3 finishes, and the germline J gene fills in the end. Between the trimmed V and J ends, which lost 2 bases and 6 bases, there was a span of 13 bases. This CDR3 has 15 residues. Germline CDR1 PRHDT, CDR2 FYEKMQ (reference sequence). The full variable domain, completed using reference TRBV13 and TRBJ1-4, is AAGVIQSPRHLIKEKRETATLKCYPIPRHDTVYWYQQGPGQDPQFLISFYEKMQSDKGSIPDRFSAQQFSDYHSELNMSSLELGDSALYFCASSLYRELDEKLFFGSGTQLSVL.